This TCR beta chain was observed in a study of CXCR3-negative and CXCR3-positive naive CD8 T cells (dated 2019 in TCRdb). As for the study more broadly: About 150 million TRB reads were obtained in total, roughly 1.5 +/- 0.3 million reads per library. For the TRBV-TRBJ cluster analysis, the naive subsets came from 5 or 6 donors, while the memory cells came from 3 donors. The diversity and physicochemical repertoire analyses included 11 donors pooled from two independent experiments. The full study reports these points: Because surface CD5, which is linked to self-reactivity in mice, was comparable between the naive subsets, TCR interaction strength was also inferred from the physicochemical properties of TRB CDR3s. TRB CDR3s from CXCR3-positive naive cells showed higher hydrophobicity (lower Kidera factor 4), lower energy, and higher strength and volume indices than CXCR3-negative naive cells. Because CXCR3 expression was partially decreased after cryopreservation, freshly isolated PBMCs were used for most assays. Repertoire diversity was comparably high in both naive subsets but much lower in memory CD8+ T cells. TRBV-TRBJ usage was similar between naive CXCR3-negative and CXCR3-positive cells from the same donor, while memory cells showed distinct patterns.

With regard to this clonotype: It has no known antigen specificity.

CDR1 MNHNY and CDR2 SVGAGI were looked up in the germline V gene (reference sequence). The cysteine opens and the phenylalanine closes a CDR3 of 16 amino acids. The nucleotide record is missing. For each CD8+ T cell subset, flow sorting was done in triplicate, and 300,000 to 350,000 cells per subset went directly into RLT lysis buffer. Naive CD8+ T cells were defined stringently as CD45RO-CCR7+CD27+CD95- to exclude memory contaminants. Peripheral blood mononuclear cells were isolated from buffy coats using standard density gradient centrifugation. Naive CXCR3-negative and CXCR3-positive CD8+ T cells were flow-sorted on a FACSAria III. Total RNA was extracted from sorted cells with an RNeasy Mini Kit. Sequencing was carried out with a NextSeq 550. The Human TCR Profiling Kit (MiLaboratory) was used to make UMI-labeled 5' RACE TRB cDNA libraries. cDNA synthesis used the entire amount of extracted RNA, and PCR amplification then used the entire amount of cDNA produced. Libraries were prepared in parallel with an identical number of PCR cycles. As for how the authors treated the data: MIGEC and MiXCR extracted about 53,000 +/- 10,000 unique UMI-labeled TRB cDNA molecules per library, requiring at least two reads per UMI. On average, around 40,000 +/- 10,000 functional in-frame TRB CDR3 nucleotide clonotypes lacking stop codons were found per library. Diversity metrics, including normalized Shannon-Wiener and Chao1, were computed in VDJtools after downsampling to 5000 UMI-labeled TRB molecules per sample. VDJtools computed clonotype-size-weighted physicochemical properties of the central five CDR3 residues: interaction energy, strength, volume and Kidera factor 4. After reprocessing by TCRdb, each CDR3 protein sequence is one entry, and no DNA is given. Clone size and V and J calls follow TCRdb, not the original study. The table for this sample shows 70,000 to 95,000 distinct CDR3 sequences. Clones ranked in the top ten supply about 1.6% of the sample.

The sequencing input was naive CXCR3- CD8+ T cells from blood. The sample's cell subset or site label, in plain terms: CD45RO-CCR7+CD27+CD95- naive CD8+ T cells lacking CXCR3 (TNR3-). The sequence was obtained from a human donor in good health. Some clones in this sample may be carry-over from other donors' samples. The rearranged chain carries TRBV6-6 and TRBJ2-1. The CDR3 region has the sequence CASSYPSGFVESEQFF.